This entry concerns a single T cell receptor (beta chain). Its antigen is currently unknown. 13 Jbeta primers and 60 Vbeta primers were used for the PCR. Sequencing used immunoSEQ multiplex PCR; TCRdb keeps in-frame clones, though not all of them. Of roughly 92,000 clones listed, under 90% are singletons. This sample is part of a study of cytomegalovirus exposure and HLA in healthy donors. Findings and caveats of the study: Researchers reported in a later analysis that a missense DCLRE1C variant was tied to TCR beta V- and J-gene trimming. An assumption of roughly uniform sequencing depth across donors underlay the presence/absence analyses.

Germline V lookup: CDR1 SGHTA, CDR2 FQGTGA. The germline V and J ends were trimmed by 1 base and 6 bases, with 18 bases remaining between them. CDR3 length equals 16 residues. The sequence was obtained from a woman between 70 and 85 years old in good health and CMV-seropositive. The chain employs TRBV7-3 and TRBJ1-1; the D is unclear. The sample comprised PBMCs. The CDR3 loop is CASSLIGEKRGSEAFF. As DNA, the CDR3 is TGTGCCAGCAGCTTAATCGGGGAGAAACGGGGTTCTGAAGCTTTCTTT.